This is a list of T cell receptor beta chains from one sample in a study of CD4 T cells in relation to SARS-CoV-2 and coronaviruses. Their antigen targets remain unknown. Method: immunoSEQ multiplex PCR; TCRdb's copy keeps in-frame clones and lacks some. The table lists roughly 23,000 clones, approximately 68% of them singletons. Sequencing was carried out using CD4+ T cells from PBMCs, cultured in vitro. The receptor source for this set is a human donor in good health. The CDR3 runs from the conserved cysteine through the conserved F or W. Fields, in order: D gene, J gene, V gene, clone size, CDR3 DNA, CDR3 protein. A D gene is named only where the DNA matches it firmly. Size is stated for part of the rows, as once, few or many counts, or as a class when the clone is expanded.

d_call: .
j_call: TRBJ1-2
v_call: TRBV3-1/TRBV3-2
clone_size: few
cdr3_nt: TGTGCCAGCAGCCCGACCCTTAACTATGGCTACACCTTC
cdr3_aa: CASSPTLNYGYTF

d_call: TRBD1
j_call: TRBJ1-1
v_call: TRBV11-2
clone_size: .
cdr3_nt: TGTGCCAGCAGCCCCGTTCGGGACAGGGGTGAAGCTTTCTTT
cdr3_aa: CASSPVRDRGEAFF

d_call: .
j_call: TRBJ2-3
v_call: TRBV13
clone_size: .
cdr3_nt: TGTGCCAGCAGCTTAGCAGTGTCTAGCACAGATACGCAGTATTTT
cdr3_aa: CASSLAVSSTDTQYF

d_call: .
j_call: TRBJ2-5
v_call: TRBV9
clone_size: .
cdr3_nt: TGTGCCAGCAGCGTGACGGGAGCCTTCCAAGAGACCCAGTACTTC
cdr3_aa: CASSVTGAFQETQYF

d_call: TRBD2
j_call: TRBJ2-3
v_call: TRBV6-1
clone_size: .
cdr3_nt: TGTGCCAGCAGTGAAGCCGCGGGAGGTGCAGATACGCAGTATTTT
cdr3_aa: CASSEAAGGADTQYF

d_call: .
j_call: TRBJ1-3
v_call: TRBV7-9
clone_size: .
cdr3_nt: TGTGCCAGCAGTAGGGGGATCTCAATGGACACCATATATTTT
cdr3_aa: CASSRGISMDTIYF

d_call: .
j_call: TRBJ2-5
v_call: TRBV5-1
clone_size: .
cdr3_nt: TGCGCCAGCAGCTTGGGAGGGGGCCAAGAGACCCAGTACTTC
cdr3_aa: CASSLGGGQETQYF

d_call: TRBD2
j_call: TRBJ2-7
v_call: TRBV5-1
clone_size: .
cdr3_nt: TGCGCCAGCAGCTGGGGACTAGCGGTCCTCCAGGCCCCCTACGAGCAGTACTTC
cdr3_aa: CASSWGLAVLQAPYEQYF

d_call: .
j_call: TRBJ2-1
v_call: TRBV6-6
clone_size: .
cdr3_nt: TGTGCCAGCAGTTATCTTGTTGAGGGGGAGCAGTTCTTC
cdr3_aa: CASSYLVEGEQFF

d_call: .
j_call: TRBJ2-7
v_call: TRBV18
clone_size: .
cdr3_nt: TGTGCCAGCTCACCACCTCTCCCGGGCTCCTACGAGCAGTACTTC
cdr3_aa: CASSPPLPGSYEQYF

d_call: .
j_call: TRBJ2-6
v_call: TRBV7-2
clone_size: .
cdr3_nt: TGTGCCAGCAGCTTAGCGGGGGGACCTGGGGCCAACGTCCTGACTTTC
cdr3_aa: CASSLAGGPGANVLTF

d_call: .
j_call: TRBJ1-3
v_call: TRBV4-1
clone_size: .
cdr3_nt: TGCGCCAGCAGCCAAACTATTGGATCTGGAAACACCATATATTTT
cdr3_aa: CASSQTIGSGNTIYF

d_call: .
j_call: TRBJ2-1
v_call: TRBV2
clone_size: few
cdr3_nt: TGTGCCACCAAACCAACCCGAGGAAATCACTACAATGAGCAGTTCTTC
cdr3_aa: CATKPTRGNHYNEQFF

d_call: TRBD1
j_call: TRBJ1-2
v_call: TRBV25-1
clone_size: few
cdr3_nt: TGTGCCAGCAGTTCGACAGGGACCAACTATGGCTACACCTTC
cdr3_aa: CASSSTGTNYGYTF

d_call: .
j_call: TRBJ2-7
v_call: TRBV11-2
clone_size: .
cdr3_nt: TGTGCCAGCAGCTTTAACTTTTACGAGCAGTACTTC
cdr3_aa: CASSFNFYEQYF

d_call: .
j_call: TRBJ1-1
v_call: TRBV6-2/TRBV6-3
clone_size: .
cdr3_nt: TGTGCCAGCAGTTACACAGGTTCGCTCCCGAAAGCTTTCTTT
cdr3_aa: CASSYTGSLPKAFF

d_call: .
j_call: TRBJ2-5
v_call: TRBV6-6
clone_size: .
cdr3_nt: TGTGCCAGCAGTACCGGGCCAGAGACCCAGTACTTC
cdr3_aa: CASSTGPETQYF

d_call: .
j_call: TRBJ2-5
v_call: TRBV11-2
clone_size: .
cdr3_nt: TGTGCCAGCAGCTTAGAGGGCACTCAAGGAGAGACCCAGTACTTC
cdr3_aa: CASSLEGTQGETQYF

d_call: TRBD2
j_call: TRBJ2-5
v_call: TRBV4-2
clone_size: .
cdr3_nt: TGTGCCAGCAGCCAAGATCGGGGACTAGCGGGAGACGGTCGGGAGACCCAGTACTTC
cdr3_aa: CASSQDRGLAGDGRETQYF

d_call: .
j_call: TRBJ2-5
v_call: TRBV25-1
clone_size: .
cdr3_nt: TGTGCCAGCAGTGAATTATCGGCAGACCAAGAGACCCAGTACTTC
cdr3_aa: CASSELSADQETQYF

d_call: TRBD1
j_call: TRBJ1-1
v_call: TRBV14
clone_size: .
cdr3_nt: TGTGCCAGCAGCCGGCCCAGGACAGGGGGCGCGGACACTGAAGCTTTCTTT
cdr3_aa: CASSRPRTGGADTEAFF

d_call: .
j_call: TRBJ2-1
v_call: TRBV7-2
clone_size: few
cdr3_nt: TGTGCCAGCAGCTTAGGGGAGGGGGGGTCCTACAATGAGCAGTTCTTC
cdr3_aa: CASSLGEGGSYNEQFF

d_call: .
j_call: TRBJ2-7
v_call: TRBV24-1
clone_size: few
cdr3_nt: TGTGCCACCAGTGAGGACAGAGTTACCTACGAGCAGTACTTC
cdr3_aa: CATSEDRVTYEQYF

d_call: TRBD1
j_call: TRBJ1-3
v_call: TRBV13
clone_size: once
cdr3_nt: TGTGCCAGCAGCTCAGGGACAGACGGAAACACCATATATTTT
cdr3_aa: CASSSGTDGNTIYF

d_call: .
j_call: TRBJ1-1
v_call: TRBV4-3
clone_size: .
cdr3_nt: TGCGCCAGCAGCCAAGAGGGTTATTCCACTGAAGCTTTCTTT
cdr3_aa: CASSQEGYSTEAFF

d_call: TRBD2
j_call: TRBJ2-3
v_call: TRBV6-2/TRBV6-3
clone_size: .
cdr3_nt: TGTGCCAGCAGCCGACTAGCGGGGGGCAGTGATACGCAGTATTTT
cdr3_aa: CASSRLAGGSDTQYF

d_call: .
j_call: TRBJ2-2
v_call: TRBV9
clone_size: .
cdr3_nt: TGTGCCAGCAGCGGACGTAGCACCGGGGAGCTGTTTTTT
cdr3_aa: CASSGRSTGELFF

d_call: .
j_call: TRBJ1-1
v_call: TRBV10-3
clone_size: once
cdr3_nt: TGTGCCATCAGTGAGGGACACCCCCAGAACACTGAAGCTTTCTTT
cdr3_aa: CAISEGHPQNTEAFF

d_call: TRBD1
j_call: TRBJ2-5
v_call: TRBV7-3
clone_size: .
cdr3_nt: TGTGCCAGCAGCCAAGCCGCGACAGGGTCCGAGACCCAGTACTTC
cdr3_aa: CASSQAATGSETQYF